This T cell receptor beta chain was obtained from a study of T-cell memory formation after mild COVID-19. V lost 0 bases and J lost 5, with 15 bases in between. The CDR3 has 15 residues. Per germline, CDR1 SGHRS and CDR2 YFSETQ. Comment on this clonotype: The antigen is undetermined.

TCRdb processed the 5' RACE reads anew with MiXCR; each CDR3 protein has one entry. The table has about 180,000 distinct CDR3 sequences, 16% seen once. The study, taken as a whole, reports: A balance of CD4 and CD8 characterized clones contracting day 15 to 85, whereas later expanders leaned CD4+.

Material for sequencing was PBMCs or a T cell subset sorted from them (not recorded which). The clonotype originates from an adult woman who had mild COVID-19 (a few samples of this study predate the infection). Cell type and time point are not known. This chain connects TRBV5-1 to TRBJ2-7; D possibly corresponds to TRBD1 (7 bases). The CDR3 sequence is CASSLGAGGINEQYF. The CDR3 coding sequence is TGCGCCAGCAGCTTGGGTGCAGGGGGGATTAACGAGCAGTACTTC.